The following is a T cell receptor (beta chain) sequence with its context. Antigen unknown. CDR3 length equals 15 residues. Trimming removed 3 bases at V and 3 bases at J, with 11 bases between. CDR1 and CDR2 from the germline V gene are MNHEY and SVGEGT. TCRdb called the 5' RACE reads again in MiXCR, with one record for every CDR3 protein. The sample includes about 530,000 distinct CDR3 sequences, 20% to 25% of them seen just once. This sample was taken from a study of identical twins. General study findings and limits: There is a chance that invariant MAIT and iNKT cells partially muddied zero-insertion analyses. Within twin pairs, the out-of-frame alpha sequences they shared showed excess low generation probability. Memory repertoires lacked the insertion deficit that abundant cord blood beta clonotypes showed.

The same data also contributed to another study, on yellow fever vaccine responses in identical twins.

The specimen was CD4+ T cells sorted from blood. This chain uses TRBV6-2 or TRBV6-3 with TRBJ2-2, with D tentatively TRBD1 (5 bases). The TCR sequence derives from a woman aged 18-29 years in good health. CDR3 sequence: CASSYGQGDTGELFF. The CDR3 nucleotides read TGTGCCAGCAGTTATGGGCAGGGCGACACCGGGGAGCTGTTTTTT.